This T cell receptor beta chain appears in the sequencing data of a study of T cell repertoires in cytomegalovirus infection. Whole-study context: In public TCR beta signatures, there were indications of both CMV infection and matching HLA type.

Study-level findings and limits: Of the TCR beta families, the public ones yielded a cumulative frequency that identified carriers of CMV plus the relevant HLA. CMV-specific TCR beta clonotypes restricted by HLA-C dominated the ex vivo response.

Trimming left V 10 bases short and J 4 bases short, with 16 bases between. This CDR3 is built from 14 residues. Germline CDR1 and CDR2: LNHDA and SQIVND (reference sequence). TCRdb re-called the reads with MiXCR, one entry per CDR3 protein. The repertoire holds about 490,000 distinct CDR3 sequences, with 16% as singletons. About this clonotype itself: Its specificity is unknown.

The specimen sequenced was CD8+ T cells from PBMCs. This chain joins TRBV19 and TRBJ2-2, with D hard to call. The clonotype originates from a human donor in good health (CMV status not recorded). Some clones in this sample may be carry-over from other donors' samples. CDR3 region: CATSQAGITGELFF. The CDR3 coding sequence is TGTGCCACTTCCCAGGCTGGGATCACCGGGGAGCTGTTTTTT.